The rows below give T cell receptor beta chains drawn from one sample of a study of technical replicates of blood from several donors. Measured with immunoSEQ multiplex PCR; TCRdb has only the in-frame clones, and not every one. Here the sample spans 80,000 or so clones, about 96% being singletons. The specimen sequenced was T cells isolated from PBMCs. The source is a human donor in good health. Each CDR3 is given with its conserved first and last residue. The order of the fields is CDR3 length, V gene, D gene, clone size, J gene, CDR3 protein, CDR3 DNA. The D gene is left open where the match is weak. Where a row states a size, it is once, few, many or the class of an expanded clone; other rows omit it.

length: 14; V: TRBV14; D: TRBD2; size: NA; J: TRBJ2-7; CDR3: CASSVTSGYYEQYF; DNA: TGTGCCAGCAGCGTCACTAGCGGTTACTACGAGCAGTACTTC
length: 18; V: TRBV7-9; D: NA; size: NA; J: TRBJ2-4; CDR3: CASSLVSFQAGAKNIQYF; DNA: TGTGCCAGCAGCTTAGTGTCCTTCCAGGCTGGAGCCAAAAACATTCAGTACTTC
length: 20; V: TRBV4-1; D: TRBD1; size: NA; J: TRBJ2-7; CDR3: CASSRYPGQADDLSSYEQYF; DNA: TGCGCCAGCAGCCGATACCCGGGACAGGCGGACGACCTGAGCTCCTACGAGCAGTACTTC
length: 15; V: TRBV7-6; D: TRBD1; size: NA; J: TRBJ2-2; CDR3: CASSLRQGGPGELFF; DNA: TGTGCCAGCAGCTTACGACAGGGTGGTCCCGGGGAGCTGTTTTTT
length: 15; V: TRBV7-9; D: NA; size: NA; J: TRBJ2-6; CDR3: CASSFLSSGANVLTF; DNA: TGTGCCAGCAGCTTTTTATCTTCTGGGGCCAACGTCCTGACTTTC
length: 13; V: TRBV29-1; D: TRBD2; size: NA; J: TRBJ2-3; CDR3: CSASGEGTDTQYF; DNA: TGCAGCGCCAGCGGGGAAGGGACAGATACGCAGTATTTT
length: 15; V: TRBV19; D: NA; size: NA; J: TRBJ1-2; CDR3: CASSVSGHPNYGYTF; DNA: TGTGCCAGTAGTGTATCGGGACACCCGAACTATGGCTACACCTTC
length: 16; V: TRBV28; D: TRBD1; size: once; J: TRBJ1-5; CDR3: CASSTPGGEGNQPQHF; DNA: TGTGCCAGCAGTACCCCAGGGGGCGAAGGCAATCAGCCCCAGCATTTT
length: 14; V: TRBV30; D: NA; size: NA; J: TRBJ1-1; CDR3: CAWEPGHLNTEAFF; DNA: TGTGCCTGGGAACCGGGACACCTGAACACTGAAGCTTTCTTT
length: 15; V: TRBV7-9; D: NA; size: NA; J: TRBJ1-2; CDR3: CASSLDQGIDNGYTF; DNA: TGTGCCAGCAGCTTAGATCAGGGAATAGACAATGGCTACACCTTC
length: 13; V: TRBV9; D: TRBD1; size: NA; J: TRBJ1-2; CDR3: CASEGQALYGYTF; DNA: TGTGCCAGTGAAGGACAGGCCTTATATGGCTACACCTTC
length: 13; V: TRBV5-5; D: NA; size: NA; J: TRBJ1-1; CDR3: CASSLEDGTEAFF; DNA: TGTGCCAGCAGCTTAGAGGATGGCACTGAAGCTTTCTTT
length: 17; V: TRBV27; D: TRBD1; size: NA; J: TRBJ1-1; CDR3: CASSRQGAVTLGTEAFF; DNA: TGTGCCAGCAGTCGGCAGGGGGCGGTGACACTCGGGACTGAAGCTTTCTTT
length: 15; V: TRBV15; D: NA; size: NA; J: TRBJ2-7; CDR3: CATSRAATGDYEQYF; DNA: TGTGCCACCAGCAGAGCGGCGACGGGAGACTACGAGCAGTACTTC
length: 16; V: TRBV5-4; D: TRBD2; size: NA; J: TRBJ2-3; CDR3: CASSFPLAGRIDTQYF; DNA: TGTGCCAGCAGCTTCCCTCTGGCCGGGAGGATCGATACGCAGTATTTT
length: 12; V: TRBV2; D: NA; size: NA; J: TRBJ1-2; CDR3: CASSGQPDGYTF; DNA: TGTGCCAGCAGTGGACAGCCAGATGGCTACACCTTC
length: 15; V: TRBV7-9; D: NA; size: NA; J: TRBJ2-1; CDR3: CASSLGVSSYNEQFF; DNA: TGTGCCAGCAGCTTAGGAGTAAGCTCCTACAATGAGCAGTTCTTC
length: 13; V: TRBV11-2; D: NA; size: NA; J: TRBJ2-1; CDR3: CASSLGSYNEQFF; DNA: TGTGCCAGCAGCTTAGGCAGCTACAATGAGCAGTTCTTC
length: 9; V: TRBV12-2; D: NA; size: NA; J: TRBJ2-7; CDR3: CASRVGLSF; DNA: TGTGCAAGTCGCGTGGGACTTTCATTC
length: 16; V: TRBV12-5; D: TRBD1; size: NA; J: TRBJ2-7; CDR3: CASGLVLGQGPNEQYF; DNA: TGTGCTAGTGGTTTGGTCCTAGGACAGGGCCCCAACGAGCAGTACTTC
length: 16; V: TRBV6-1; D: NA; size: NA; J: TRBJ1-2; CDR3: CASSEALHKDSYGYTF; DNA: TGTGCCAGCAGTGAAGCCCTTCACAAGGACAGTTATGGCTACACCTTC
length: 14; V: TRBV2; D: TRBD1; size: NA; J: TRBJ1-1; CDR3: CASSTGTGYTEAFF; DNA: TGTGCCAGTAGTACCGGGACAGGGTACACTGAAGCTTTCTTT
length: 12; V: TRBV9; D: TRBD1; size: NA; J: TRBJ1-2; CDR3: CASSVRTGSYTF; DNA: TGTGCCAGCAGCGTTAGGACAGGGAGCTACACCTTC
length: 13; V: TRBV5-1; D: NA; size: NA; J: TRBJ2-1; CDR3: CASNSAGYNEQFF; DNA: TGCGCCAGCAATTCTGCGGGCTACAATGAGCAGTTCTTC
length: 15; V: TRBV6-5; D: NA; size: NA; J: TRBJ2-3; CDR3: CASMAWAGAADTQYF; DNA: TGTGCCAGCATGGCCTGGGCGGGCGCGGCAGATACGCAGTATTTT
length: 15; V: TRBV5-4; D: NA; size: NA; J: TRBJ1-2; CDR3: CASSLADRYRDGYTF; DNA: TGTGCCAGCAGCTTGGCCGACAGGTATCGAGATGGCTACACCTTC
length: 12; V: TRBV28; D: NA; size: NA; J: TRBJ1-1; CDR3: CASKPGNTEAFF; DNA: TGTGCCAGCAAACCAGGGAACACTGAAGCTTTCTTT
length: 15; V: TRBV6-5; D: TRBD1; size: NA; J: TRBJ2-7; CDR3: CASSYHGTGRYEQYF; DNA: TGTGCCAGCAGTTACCACGGGACAGGGCGCTACGAGCAGTACTTC
length: 13; V: TRBV10-2; D: NA; size: NA; J: TRBJ2-7; CDR3: CASSEGATYEQYF; DNA: TGCGCCAGCAGTGAAGGGGCCACCTACGAGCAGTACTTC
length: 12; V: TRBV6-6; D: TRBD2; size: NA; J: TRBJ2-3; CDR3: CASGPGGDTQYF; DNA: TGTGCCAGCGGTCCGGGGGGGGATACGCAGTATTTT
length: 17; V: TRBV9; D: TRBD2; size: NA; J: TRBJ2-3; CDR3: CASSDPGLAGTLDTQYF; DNA: TGTGCCAGCAGCGACCCGGGACTAGCGGGCACTTTAGATACGCAGTATTTT
length: 14; V: TRBV10-2; D: TRBD2; size: once; J: TRBJ2-3; CDR3: CASRAGGHTDTQYF; DNA: TGCGCCAGCAGGGCGGGAGGCCACACAGATACGCAGTATTTT
length: 14; V: TRBV28; D: NA; size: NA; J: TRBJ2-7; CDR3: CASSLADFPYEQYF; DNA: TGTGCCAGCAGTTTGGCGGATTTTCCCTACGAGCAGTACTTC
length: 12; V: TRBV18; D: NA; size: NA; J: TRBJ1-1; CDR3: CASSPLNTEAFF; DNA: TGTGCCAGCTCACCTCTAAACACTGAAGCTTTCTTT
length: 19; V: TRBV5-4; D: TRBD2; size: NA; J: TRBJ2-3; CDR3: CASSLASLRPGGRVDTQYF; DNA: TGTGCCAGCAGCTTGGCCTCCCTCCGCCCGGGAGGGAGAGTAGATACGCAGTATTTT
length: 16; V: TRBV11-2; D: TRBD2; size: NA; J: TRBJ2-1; CDR3: CASSSRTSGYYNEQFF; DNA: TGTGCCAGCAGCTCCCGGACTAGCGGGTACTACAATGAGCAGTTCTTC
length: 18; V: TRBV7-6; D: TRBD2; size: NA; J: TRBJ2-2; CDR3: CASSLAASGGLNTGELFF; DNA: TGTGCCAGCAGCTTAGCGGCTAGCGGGGGATTGAACACCGGGGAGCTGTTTTTT
length: 13; V: TRBV27; D: TRBD1; size: NA; J: TRBJ1-4; CDR3: CASSGTVNEKLFF; DNA: TGTGCCAGCAGTGGGACAGTCAATGAAAAACTGTTTTTT
length: 13; V: TRBV2; D: NA; size: NA; J: TRBJ1-5; CDR3: CASSARGDQPQHF; DNA: TGTGCCAGCAGTGCACGAGGTGATCAGCCCCAGCATTTT
length: 13; V: TRBV11-2; D: NA; size: NA; J: TRBJ2-7; CDR3: CASTRTGSYEQYF; DNA: TGTGCCAGCACCCGGACTGGATCCTACGAGCAGTACTTC
length: 16; V: TRBV5-6; D: NA; size: once; J: TRBJ2-3; CDR3: CASSSRGWGGTDTQYF; DNA: TGTGCCAGCAGCTCCCGGGGGTGGGGGGGCACAGATACGCAGTATTTT